This TCR beta chain was sequenced in a study of human T cells and chemical hapten exposure (dated by TCRdb to the early 2020s). Study-wide context: For sensitization, 2% DPC in acetone was applied to an approximately 2 cm by approximately 2 cm area of upper inner arm skin. Throughout the study period of roughly 24 weeks, patients also received therapeutic DPC doses to the scalp every week. Patch testing was performed on the upper back with Finn chambers containing 0.01% DPC, and the patch tests were scored after 6 days according to International Contact Dermatitis Research Group standards. The patient cohort, mostly female, included alopecia areata with under or over 50% scalp involvement, alopecia totalis and alopecia universalis. Libraries were pooled for sequencing, and variation in per-sample TCR yields was attributed mainly to small differences in library volumes within the pool. Peripheral blood TCR repertoire changes were tracked in vivo in alopecia patients during primary and secondary sensitization to the hapten diphenylcyclopropenone (DPC). Patient blood was sampled pre-sensitization (week 0) and at 2, 6 and about 24 weeks after DPC sensitization. For TCR sequencing, blood came from 25 to 35 alopecia patients at anywhere from one to four time points (pre-sensitization, 2, 6 and 24 weeks).

CDR1 is given as MNHEY and CDR2 as SVGEGT, both from the germline V gene. Germline trimming amounts to 4 bases on V and 0 bases on J, with 12 as the count of junction bases outside the gene matches. Inclusive of the bounding cysteine and phenylalanine, the CDR3 is 19 residues long. The CDR3 DNA has 57 bases and is translated from base 1. As regards this clonotype: Its target antigen remains unknown. It has no much larger one-base neighbor in the sample; base qualities were not kept.

Library creation used RACE. Reads for this sample came from a NextSeq 500. Library preparation attached unique molecular identifiers to individual cDNA molecules for quantitative, reproducible TCR counting. Both TCR alpha and TCR beta chains were sequenced from each blood RNA sample. The paper's processing steps were these. Samples had a median of approximately 96,000 TCRs, with a range from 23,224 to 690,600. The Decombinator software suite was used to annotate the V, J and CDR3 of the TCR reads. For the PS versus PT1 abundance plots, all samples were subsampled to the same number of TCRs (28,000). Expanded TCRs were defined as absent before sensitization and observed at least eight times at the 2-week time point. TCRdb redid the processing of the public reads, applying fastp at Q25 and MiXCR, and retained in-frame beta chains. Every entry covers one CDR3 protein and lists the most common genes and DNA from its rows. It is TCRdb's table, rather than the study itself, that gives the V and J calls and clone size. The table for this sample lists 95,000 to 150,000 distinct CDR3 sequences; around 10% of them were counted only once. Around 2.5% of the sample belongs to the ten largest clones.

Per the publication, the time point label means: patch test 3, about 24 weeks after DPC sensitization. Sample treatment or condition, as interpreted from the label and publication: therapeutic diphenylcyclopropenone sensitization with weekly scalp DPC. At every patch-test visit, the blood draw took place before the patch test was put on. Eligible patients were aged 18 to 70, diagnosed with alopecia, deemed suitable for DPC therapy, and excluded if pregnant. Total RNA was extracted from unfractionated whole blood collected in Tempus Blood RNA tubes. Study-wide conclusions, independent of this receptor: After repeated subsampling, the strength of the expansion versus patch-test correlation and the threshold at which it became significant changed. DPC sensitization did not change the number of TCRs with a frequency above 1 in 1000, and there was no evidence of changes in global repertoire structure. Because all patients had alopecia, a presumed autoimmune disease, the immune response of the patients might differ from that of healthy individuals. Patch test score was positively correlated with the number of PT1 expanded TCRs, with significance at thresholds 8, 16 and 32 but not at 4. Compared with pre-sensitization or healthy control sets, expanded TCRs formed significantly more large CDR3 similarity clusters, which is consistent with antigen-driven responses.

The rearranged segments are TRBV6-2 or TRBV6-3 and TRBJ2-1; 10 bases in the junction line up with TRBD2. This sequence was found in a woman aged 50 to 65 with alopecia areata. Some clones in this sample may be carry-over from other donors' samples. This material consisted of whole blood, taken in connection with sensitization to the hapten diphenylcyclopropenone (DPC). The CDR3 region has the sequence CASSLRRLAGPSSYNEQFF. The nucleotide sequence is TGTGCCAGCAGTTTGAGGCGACTAGCGGGTCCCAGCTCCTACAATGAGCAGTTCTTC.